This TCR beta chain was recovered during a study of T cell responses to AZD1222 COVID-19 vaccine. General study findings and limits: Baseline seropositives among AZD1222 recipients totaled only five or six.

Per the germline V gene, CDR1 is SGHKS and CDR2 is YYEKEE (reference sequence). The V end was cut by 0 bases, the J end by 7 bases, with 13 bases between. This CDR3 comprises 14 residues. Note on this clone: Its antigen is currently unknown.

The method was immunoSEQ multiplex PCR; TCRdb's version includes in-frame clones alone and lacks a portion of them. The repertoire holds more than 85,000 clones, with approximately 86% as singletons. Sequences were derived from peripheral blood, sampled on day 0 of AZD1222 vaccination. The V call is TRBV5-5, the J call TRBJ2-5; D gene uncertain. This receptor was identified in an adult in good health. The DNA for the CDR3 is TGTGCCAGCAGCTTGGACGCCCTGCTGGGGACCCAGTACTTC. This gives the protein CASSLDALLGTQYF.